These T cell receptor beta chains were read from a single sample in a study of beta chain features in type 1 diabetes. Here immunoSEQ multiplex PCR was the method, and the copy in TCRdb shows in-frame clones only, minus some. The sample includes 13,000 to 15,000 clones, approximately 64% seen only once; the top ten take around 0.57%. Sequences were obtained from stem cell memory CD4+ T cells from blood. All receptors derive from a woman under 30 with type 1 diabetes. CDR3s include the opening cysteine and the closing phenylalanine or tryptophan. The order of the fields is V gene, J gene, clone size, D gene, CDR3 protein, CDR3 DNA. D genes are given only for firm matches. Clone sizes are given selectively: once, few, many, or a class where the clone is expanded.

>TRBV29-1|TRBJ2-5|.|.
CSVEGQLQETQYF
TGCAGCGTTGAAGGTCAACTCCAAGAGACCCAGTACTTC
>TRBV29-1|TRBJ2-2|few|.
CSGLGITGATGELFF
TGCAGCGGATTAGGGATCACAGGAGCTACCGGGGAGCTGTTTTTT
>TRBV4-1|TRBJ2-1|.|TRBD2
CASSQESQRGAIEQFF
TGCGCCAGCAGCCAAGAGTCTCAGCGGGGGGCGATTGAGCAGTTCTTC
>TRBV9|TRBJ2-7|.|TRBD2
CASSVAISGTPYEQYF
TGTGCCAGCAGCGTAGCTATTAGCGGGACCCCCTACGAGCAGTACTTC
>TRBV7-3|TRBJ2-1|.|TRBD2
CASSPKGGRLFYNEQFF
TGTGCCAGCAGCCCAAAAGGCGGGAGATTGTTCTACAATGAGCAGTTCTTC
>TRBV6-1|TRBJ2-1|.|TRBD1
CASRTRTGFNEQFF
TGTGCCAGCAGGACTCGGACAGGGTTCAATGAGCAGTTCTTC
>TRBV21-1|TRBJ2-1|.|.
CASSGRTGYNEQFF
TGTGCCAGCAGCGGTAGGACAGGGTACAATGAGCAGTTCTTC
>TRBV29-1|TRBJ1-1|.|.
CSVPRGGNTEAFF
TGCAGCGTTCCGAGAGGGGGGAACACTGAAGCTTTCTTT
>TRBV14|TRBJ1-1|once|TRBD1
CASSVRTGGTEAFF
TGTGCCAGCAGCGTTCGAACAGGGGGCACTGAAGCTTTCTTT
>TRBV5-4|TRBJ2-1|few|TRBD2
CASSLETSGDNEQFF
TGTGCCAGCAGCTTGGAGACTAGCGGGGATAATGAGCAGTTCTTC
>TRBV6-5|TRBJ2-2|.|.
CASSPRQGGAGELFF
TGTGCCAGCAGCCCCCGACAGGGAGGCGCCGGGGAGCTGTTTTTT
>TRBV29-1|TRBJ2-3|few|.
CSVRASTDTQYF
TGCAGCGTGCGGGCTAGCACAGATACGCAGTATTTT
>TRBV18|TRBJ1-3|.|TRBD1
CASSPRPDRSTGNTIYF
TGTGCCAGCTCACCACGACCGGACAGGAGTACTGGAAACACCATATATTTT
>TRBV18|TRBJ2-7|.|TRBD1
CASSPGTGASGAEQYF
TGTGCCAGCTCACCCGGGACAGGGGCTTCCGGAGCCGAGCAGTACTTC
>TRBV11-2|TRBJ1-2|.|.
CASSPQEFGGYTF
TGTGCCAGCAGCCCACAGGAATTTGGCGGCTACACCTTC
>TRBV11-3|TRBJ2-1|few|TRBD2
CASRGASGAYNEQFF
TGTGCCAGCAGGGGGGCTAGCGGGGCCTACAATGAGCAGTTCTTC
>TRBV7-9|TRBJ1-6|once|TRBD1
CASSSRQGNNSPLHF
TGTGCCAGCAGTTCCCGACAGGGGAATAATTCACCCCTCCACTTT
>TRBV10-3|TRBJ1-2|.|.
CAIRHTYGYTF
TGTGCCATCAGACACACCTATGGCTACACCTTC
>TRBV28|TRBJ2-7|.|.
CASSPRGVADEQYF
TGTGCCAGCAGTCCCCGGGGAGTGGCGGACGAGCAGTACTTC
>TRBV7-2|TRBJ2-1|.|TRBD2
CASSLSGGLREQFF
TGTGCCAGCAGCCTTAGCGGGGGTCTAAGGGAGCAGTTCTTC
>TRBV5-1|TRBJ2-7|.|TRBD2
CASSQSGTSNYEQYF
TGCGCCAGCAGCCAATCCGGGACTAGCAACTACGAGCAGTACTTC
>TRBV5-4|TRBJ1-1|few|.
CASSSKAGSTEAFF
TGTGCCAGCAGTAGTAAGGCGGGGAGCACTGAAGCTTTCTTT